Shown below are 22 T cell receptor beta chains from a single sample sequenced in a study of blood T cell repertoires in COVID-19. The data were produced by immunoSEQ multiplex PCR, yet TCRdb's version contains in-frame clones alone and is incomplete. The sample has 250,000 or so clones, approximately 90% seen once. The sample taken for sequencing was PBMCs or T cells enriched from blood (not recorded which). The receptors here all came from a woman between 40 and 50 years old with acute COVID-19.

The chain couples TRBV5-6 to TRBJ1-1; D uncertain. V was trimmed by 5 bases and J by 1 base, leaving 9 bases between them. The CDR3 length is 13 residues. Germline lookup yields CDR1 SGHDT and CDR2 YYEEEE. The CDR3 coding sequence is TGTGCCAGCAGACAAGAGGGGAACACTGAAGCTTTCTTT. Translation gives CASRQEGNTEAFF.

The chain links TRBV27 to TRBJ2-5; no firm D call. The V end was cut by 6 bases, the J end by 4 bases, with 18 bases between. Looked up from germline, CDR1 is MNHEY and CDR2 is SMNVEV (reference sequence). This CDR3 is built from 15 residues. CDR3 in amino acids: CASRPFIRDTETQYF. In nucleotides, the CDR3 is TGTGCCAGCAGACCTTTTATACGAGACACAGAGACCCAGTACTTC.

The chain couples TRBV12-3 or TRBV12-4 to TRBJ2-3; D remains unclear. Trimming shortened V by 5 bases and J by 6 bases, and 12 bases separated the two germline ends. The CDR3 extends over 13 amino acids. CDR3 nucleotides: TGTGCCAGCAGTCTCCGATCAGTCGATACGCAGTATTTT. Translation gives CASSLRSVDTQYF.

The J gene is TRBJ1-1, the V gene TRBV30; D is perhaps TRBD1 (5 bases). Between the trimmed V and J ends, which lost 1 base and 5 bases, there was a span of 11 bases. Per the germline V gene, CDR1 is GTSNPN and CDR2 is SVGIG (reference sequence). The CDR3 covers 13 residues. This CDR3 is CAWSGPGKTEAFF. In nucleotides, the CDR3 is TGTGCCTGGAGTGGTCCAGGGAAAACTGAAGCTTTCTTT.

The chain carries TRBV28 and TRBJ2-5; 9 positions agree with TRBD1. Germline CDR1 and CDR2: MDHEN and SYDVKM. The J segment lost 6 bases and the V segment lost 7 bases, leaving 15 bases of the junction unmatched. This CDR3 comprises 16 residues. The CDR3 DNA is TGTGCCAGCAACAGTAAGGGGACAGGGAGGAAAAAGACCCAGTACTTC. This encodes CASNSKGTGRKKTQYF.

This chain uses TRBV9 with TRBJ1-6; 8 bases match TRBD1. V trimming: 1 base; J trimming: 7 bases; junction bases outside the gene matches: 1. Germline values: CDR1 SGDLS, CDR2 YYNGEE. This CDR3 contains 14 residues. CDR3 sequence: CASSVQGANSPLHF. DNA of the CDR3: TGTGCCAGCAGCGTACAGGGGGCGAATTCACCCCTCCACTTT.

V usage is TRBV24-1 and J usage is TRBJ2-3; D not resolved. Germline V CDR1 and CDR2: KGHDR, SFDVKD. This CDR3 is 11 amino acids long. Trimming shortened V by 9 bases and J by 6 bases, and 9 bases separated the two germline ends. CDR3 sequence (DNA): TGTGCCACCTCGCAGTCGGATACGCAGTATTTT. This codes for CATSQSDTQYF.

This chain uses TRBV12-5 with TRBJ2-5, with TRBD2 identical over 12 bases. The germline gives CDR1 LGHNT, CDR2 FRNRAP. This CDR3 has 16 amino acids. V lost 3 bases, J lost 1 base, and 3 bases stayed unmatched. CDR3 amino acids: CASGLGLAGTQETQYF. DNA of the CDR3: TGTGCTAGTGGTTTAGGACTAGCGGGGACCCAAGAGACCCAGTACTTC.

This sequence joins TRBV10-3 and TRBJ2-3, with 13 bases lining up with TRBD2. Germline trimming cut 7 bases from V and 0 bases from J; bases unmatched to any gene: 19. The CDR3 contains 21 residues. The germline V gene encodes CDR1 ENHRY and CDR2 SYGVKD. The CDR3 DNA sequence: TGTGCCATCAAAGCCGCTGGGGAGACTAGCGGGGGGCCAACCAGCACAGATACGCAGTATTTT. This sequence encodes CAIKAAGETSGGPTSTDTQYF.

The table lists this clone with a count of one. This sequence joins TRBV9 and TRBJ1-2; 7 nucleotides align to TRBD1. The CDR3 runs to 14 residues. V lost 3 bases to trimming and J lost 2 bases; unmatched junction nucleotides: 4. Per the germline V gene, CDR1 is SGDLS and CDR2 is YYNGEE. The CDR3 region has the DNA TGTGCCAGCAGCGGAGGGACAGACAACTATGGCTACACCTTC. Its protein product is CASSGGTDNYGYTF.

The rearrangement uses TRBV25-1 and TRBJ2-1; 7 positions agree with TRBD2. Germline loops: CDR1 MGHDK, CDR2 SYGVNS. Germline trimming cut 6 bases from V and 7 bases from J; bases unmatched to any gene: 12. CDR3 length equals 15 residues. The CDR3 DNA reads TGTGCCAGCAGACCCCACCGGGACTACTCAAATGAGCAGTTCTTC. Its protein is CASRPHRDYSNEQFF. The complete variable domain, with remaining parts taken from reference TRBV25-1 and TRBJ2-1, reads EADIYQTPRYLVIGTGKKITLECSQTMGHDKMYWYQQDPGMELHLIHYSYGVNSTEKGDLSSESTVSRIRTEHFPLTLESARPSHTSQYLCASRPHRDYSNEQFFGPGTRLTVL.

CDR3 sequence (DNA): TGCGCCAGCAGCCCGCCGGACAGGGTTCAGGAAAAACTGTTTTTT. It yields the protein CASSPPDRVQEKLFF. The chain employs TRBV4-1 and TRBJ1-4, with 8 bases fitting TRBD1. Germline values: CDR1 MGHRA, CDR2 YSYEKL. The length of the CDR3 is 15 residues. V lost 4 bases, J lost 8 bases, and 9 bases stayed unmatched.

The genes are TRBV3-1 (or the pseudogene TRBV3-2) and TRBJ2-7, with 10 bases that match TRBD1. V trimming: 4 bases; J trimming: 7 bases; junction bases outside the gene matches: 4. CDR1 and CDR2 (germline): LGHDT, YNNKEL (reference sequence). The CDR3 covers 13 residues. The CDR3 region has the DNA TGTGCCAGCAGCCCCGACAGGGGGCTTGAGCAGTACGTC. Residues: CASSPDRGLEQYV.

As to this clone: One end of the junction is discordant with germline, which a read error may explain. The chain combines TRBV5-4 with TRBJ2-3, with D unclear. The CDR3 is made up of 16 amino acids. Looked up from germline, CDR1 is SGHNT and CDR2 is YYREEE (reference sequence). The CDR3 sequence is CASGLRRSTSTDTQYF. In DNA form, the CDR3 reads TGTGCCAGCGGCTTGCGGCGTAGCACTAGCACAGATACGCAGTATTTT.

This sequence joins TRBV7-2 and TRBJ2-5; maybe TRBD1 (7 bases). V lost 1 base to trimming and J lost 7 bases, with 22 bases between them. This CDR3 spans 17 amino acids. Looked up from germline, CDR1 is SGHTA and CDR2 is FQGNSA. The CDR3 sequence: CASSLDRGPGYGGTQYF. Written as DNA, the CDR3 is TGTGCCAGCAGCTTAGATAGGGGGCCAGGCTACGGGGGGACCCAGTACTTC.

The rearrangement links TRBV11-2 to TRBJ2-7; 8 nucleotides match TRBD2. Germline loops: CDR1 SGHAT, CDR2 FQNNGV. The CDR3 is 15 residues long. Unmatched junction bases numbered 10, after V lost 3 bases and J lost 6 bases. The CDR3 reads CASSLSDTGGVEQYV. The CDR3 DNA follows: TGTGCCAGCAGCTTGAGCGACACGGGGGGGGTCGAGCAGTACGTC.

The gene calls are TRBV20-1 and TRBJ1-2; D is unclear. Trimming removed 3 bases at V and 0 bases at J, with 11 bases between. Germline-derived CDR1 and CDR2 are DFQATT and SNEGSKA (reference sequence). This CDR3 contains 14 residues. The CDR3 region has the DNA TGCAGTGCTAGTGCGCAACTAACTAACTATGGCTACACCTTC. This translates into CSASAQLTNYGYTF.

The chain has TRBV27 and TRBJ1-1; D may be TRBD1 (5 bases). Germline V lookup: CDR1 MNHEY, CDR2 SMNVEV (reference sequence). This CDR3 has 13 residues. V was pared by 1 base and J by 5 bases, with 8 bases between. The CDR3 DNA is TGTGCCAGCAGTTTATGGCAGGGTACTGAAGCTTTCTTT. Its translation: CASSLWQGTEAFF.

Remarks on this clone: At one of its ends the junction is not consistent with the germline gene, which may arise from a read error. The rearrangement uses TRBV2 and TRBJ1-2; possibly TRBD1 for D (5 bases). Germline V CDR1 and CDR2: SNHLY, FYNNEI. This CDR3 is built from 12 residues. The CDR3 DNA follows: TGTGCCAGCAGGGCCAACTCAGGGCAGGCGCTCTTC. It yields the protein CASRANSGQALF. Full variable domain (outside the CDR3, taken from reference TRBV2 and TRBJ1-2): EPEVTQTPSHQVTQMGQEVILRCVPISNHLYFYWYRQILGQKVEFLVSFYNNEISEKSEIFDDQFSVERPDGSNFTLKIRSTKLEDSAMYFCASRANSGQALFGSGTRLTVV.

The chain combines TRBV4-3 with TRBJ2-3, with TRBD2 matching 11 bases. Germline-derived CDR1 and CDR2 are LGHNA and YSLEER. V trimming: 2 bases; J trimming: 3 bases; junction bases outside the gene matches: 7. This CDR3 region has 17 residues. Here the CDR3 reads CASSQRPLAGGTDTQYF. The CDR3 DNA reads as TGCGCCAGCAGCCAACGCCCCCTAGCGGGGGGTACAGATACGCAGTATTTT.

The chain combines TRBV7-9 with TRBJ2-7; no definite D call. CDR3 length: 13 residues. V shed 0 bases and J shed 5 bases, with 8 bases lying between them. Germline assignment: CDR1 SEHNR and CDR2 FQNEAQ (reference sequence). CDR3 in amino acids: CASSLAPGDEQYF. The CDR3 DNA reads TGTGCCAGCAGCTTAGCCCCCGGTGACGAGCAGTACTTC.

The V gene is TRBV10-3, the J gene TRBJ2-1; the match to TRBD2 covers 11 bases. The CDR3 is 14 residues long. After removal of 6 bases from V and 8 bases from J, the junction contained 6 bases not matched to a gene. CDR1 and CDR2 from the germline V gene are ENHRY and SYGVKD. The CDR3 region is CAIRNTSGSYEQFF. The CDR3 DNA sequence: TGTGCCATCAGAAATACTAGCGGGAGCTATGAGCAGTTCTTC.